Listed below are T cell receptor beta chains from one sample, sequenced in a study of vaccination and CD4 T cells after COVID-19. What these receptors recognize is not known. TCRdb itself ran the PCR reads through MiXCR, one entry per CDR3 protein. This sample has about 13,000 distinct CDR3 sequences, with approximately 52% found just once. What was sequenced was CD4+ T cells from blood, cultured in vitro. These receptors were taken from a human donor who had recovered from COVID-19. Both conserved end residues are part of each CDR3. The D gene is left open where the match is weak. Clone sizes are given selectively: once, few, many, or a class where the clone is expanded.

size	V	D	J	CDR3	DNA
.	TRBV2	.	TRBJ2-7	CASSDEQLAMGEQYF	TGTGCCAGCAGTGATGAACAGCTGGCTATGGGCGAGCAGTACTTC
.	TRBV24-1	.	TRBJ2-3	CATSDPRLGTQYF	TGTGCCACCAGTGATCCTCGCTTAGGTACGCAGTATTTT
.	TRBV6-1	.	TRBJ2-3	CASRKGADTQYF	TGTGCCAGCAGAAAAGGGGCAGATACGCAGTATTTT
once	TRBV18	.	TRBJ1-1	CASSPNRDTEAFF	TGTGCCAGCTCACCCAACCGGGACACTGAAGCTTTCTTT
.	TRBV12-3/TRBV12-4	TRBD1	TRBJ1-2	CASSVQGARNGYTF	TGTGCCAGCTCCGTCCAGGGGGCGCGAAATGGCTACACCTTC
.	TRBV7-2	.	TRBJ2-7	CASSLTRQVHEQYF	TGTGCCAGCAGCTTGACGCGGCAAGTCCACGAGCAGTACTTC
few	TRBV20-1	TRBD1	TRBJ1-2	CSARDIVTGGGYTF	TGCAGTGCTAGAGATATAGTGACAGGGGGCGGCTACACCTTC
few	TRBV2	.	TRBJ1-5	CASREEVLGNQPQHF	TGTGCCAGCAGAGAGGAGGTTCTGGGGAATCAGCCCCAGCATTTT
.	TRBV27	TRBD1	TRBJ1-5	CASRPGQGRTHQPQHF	TGTGCCAGCAGACCGGGACAGGGTAGGACCCATCAGCCCCAGCATTTT
.	TRBV20-1	TRBD2	TRBJ2-3	CSATAWLAGETDTQYF	TGCAGTGCAACCGCCTGGCTAGCGGGAGAGACAGATACGCAGTATTTT
.	TRBV6-1	.	TRBJ1-2	CASSEGAWYGYTF	TGTGCCAGCAGTGAGGGGGCATGGTATGGCTACACCTTC
.	TRBV5-4	.	TRBJ1-6	CASSSRMGGYNSPLHF	TGTGCCAGCAGCTCTCGGATGGGGGGTTATAATTCACCCCTCCACTTT
.	TRBV7-9	.	TRBJ2-7	CASSLRGTAYEQYF	TGTGCCAGCAGCCTAAGGGGAACGGCCTACGAGCAGTACTTC
.	TRBV24-1	TRBD2	TRBJ2-1	CATSDRTSGTNEQFF	TGTGCCACCAGTGATCGGACTAGCGGGACTAATGAGCAGTTCTTC
once	TRBV6-1	TRBD1	TRBJ1-1	CASSEGTGDPEAFF	TGTGCCAGCAGTGAAGGTACAGGGGATCCTGAAGCTTTCTTT
few	TRBV7-9	.	TRBJ2-7	CASSVTSYEQYF	TGTGCCAGCAGCGTGACTAGCTACGAGCAGTACTTC
.	TRBV6-1	.	TRBJ2-2	CASKAGSLTGELFF	TGTGCCAGCAAGGCAGGGTCCCTCACCGGGGAGCTGTTTTTT
.	TRBV3-1	.	TRBJ1-6	CASNTEANSPLHF	TGTGCCAGCAATACAGAGGCCAATTCACCCCTCCACTTT
.	TRBV3-1	.	TRBJ2-7	CASSAYYEQYF	TGTGCCAGCAGCGCCTACTACGAGCAGTACTTC
.	TRBV6-2/TRBV6-3	.	TRBJ1-1	CASSSDWRPKNTEAFF	TGTGCCAGCAGTAGTGATTGGAGACCGAAGAACACTGAAGCTTTCTTT
medium-sized	TRBV21-1	.	TRBJ2-5	CASSKLEYQETQYF	TGTGCCAGCAGCAAACTTGAGTACCAAGAGACCCAGTACTTC
once	TRBV7-6	TRBD2	TRBJ2-7	CASSLASGDYEQYF	TGTGCCAGCAGCTTGGCTAGCGGTGACTACGAGCAGTACTTC
.	TRBV6-1	.	TRBJ2-7	CASSIGRNSYEQYF	TGTGCCAGCAGTATAGGTAGGAACTCCTACGAGCAGTACTTC
.	TRBV28	TRBD2	TRBJ2-5	CASKSPLGAGGAETQYF	TGTGCCAGCAAAAGCCCCCTAGGGGCGGGAGGGGCAGAGACCCAGTACTTC
.	TRBV5-1	.	TRBJ2-2	CASSPSRAENTGELFF	TGCGCCAGCAGCCCGAGTCGGGCAGAGAACACCGGGGAGCTGTTTTTT
.	TRBV20-1	TRBD1	TRBJ1-2	CSARDLGQGRRNYGYTF	TGCAGTGCTAGAGATCTCGGACAGGGCCGTAGGAACTATGGCTACACCTTC